These T cell receptor beta chains were read from a single sample in a study of blood T cell repertoires in COVID-19. Libraries were prepared by immunoSEQ multiplex PCR; TCRdb keeps only in-frame clonotypes and omits some of them. The table has 130,000 or so clones, roughly 83% seen once. What was sequenced was peripheral blood. The source is a man aged 55 to 70 with acute or convalescent COVID-19. CDR3s leave out the opening cysteine and the closing phenylalanine or tryptophan.

CDR3aa | j_gene | v_gene
ASSTPLVPYEQY | TRBJ2-7 | TRBV19
ASSRQPSTYEQY | TRBJ2-7 | TRBV6-5
ASSLATGHNSPLH | TRBJ1-6 | TRBV5-1
ASSKVRQLNTEAF | TRBJ1-1 | TRBV21-1
ASRPQQGGNTEAF | TRBJ1-1 | TRBV6-5
ASRLQGCEKLF | TRBJ1-4 | TRBV12-2
ASTPRLEPRDTQY | TRBJ2-3 | TRBV3-1/TRBV3-2
ASSLGLAGGHNYNEQF | TRBJ2-1 | TRBV4-2
ASSSDRNSNQPQH | TRBJ1-5 | TRBV6-5
ASSSRVKGSNSPLH | TRBJ1-6 | TRBV5-6
ASSYNRGLGYT | TRBJ1-2 | TRBV6-2/TRBV6-3
SASTTNTEAF | TRBJ1-1 | TRBV20-1
ASSLLAGDKNIQY | TRBJ2-4 | TRBV5-6
ASRGTGGQPQH | TRBJ1-5 | TRBV12-3/TRBV12-4
ASSLETGGTEAF | TRBJ1-1 | TRBV5-4
ASSVDRGLEETQY | TRBJ2-5 | TRBV2
ASSRTFGLAGAYNEQF | TRBJ2-1 | TRBV14
ASSTGTSGYEQY | TRBJ2-7 | TRBV27
ASSQTGGGETQY | TRBJ2-5 | TRBV3-1/TRBV3-2
ASKGGVRNYEQY | TRBJ2-7 | TRBV6-5
ASSSQVNSPLH | TRBJ1-6 | TRBV19
ASRSDRDSYEQY | TRBJ2-7 | TRBV10-1
ASSYSGTGVNEQF | TRBJ2-1 | TRBV6-5
SVGGWAETQY | TRBJ2-5 | TRBV29-1
ATSSGATNEKLF | TRBJ1-4 | TRBV3-1/TRBV3-2
ASNRDRDVNEQF | TRBJ2-1 | TRBV6-5
ASRDRGLGANVLT | TRBJ2-6 | TRBV6-5
ASSLSDSSYEQY | TRBJ2-7 | TRBV11-2
ARADRVSPNEKLF | TRBJ1-4 | TRBV19
AISTDTALGDTQY | TRBJ2-3 | TRBV10-3
ASSQDLGRADASNQPQH | TRBJ1-5 | TRBV4-1
ASRRGTGDHGYT | TRBJ1-2 | TRBV5-4
ASSLSGENNEQF | TRBJ2-1 | TRBV5-1
ASSERLYNEQF | TRBJ2-1 | TRBV2
ATSPTGDQTQY | TRBJ2-5 | TRBV24-1